This TCR beta chain was recorded in a study of vaccination and CD4 T cells after COVID-19. Cultured CD4+ T-cell DNA underwent Oncomine TCR Beta short-read sequencing. In TCRdb, the PCR reads were re-called with MiXCR into one record per CDR3 protein. The sample yields approximately 19,000 distinct CDR3 sequences, approximately 70% seen once. The CDR3 runs 14 residues. CDR1 SGHTA and CDR2 FQGTGA come from the germline V gene. V was cut by 4 bases and J by 2 bases, with 10 bases left in between. Treatment of the sample: roughly ten-day PBMC culture with coronavirus spike peptide pools or control peptides (ViraFEST assay). On this clonotype itself: Its antigen is unknown.

This sequence originates from a human donor who had recovered from COVID-19. The sequencing input was CD4+ T cells from blood, cultured in vitro. The chain couples TRBV7-3 to TRBJ2-3; perhaps TRBD1 as D (6 bases). CDR3 sequence reads: CASSYGQITDTQYF. CDR3 in DNA: TGTGCCAGCAGCTACGGACAGATCACAGATACGCAGTATTTT.